These T cell receptor beta chains were read from a single sample in a study of CD8 T cells in Susac syndrome. TCRdb independently ran MiXCR on the immunoSEQ multiplex PCR reads; one entry per CDR3 protein. The sample records approximately 160,000 distinct CDR3 sequences, 94% being singletons. The sequenced material came from CD4+ T cells from PBMCs. The origin of the receptors is a human donor with multiple sclerosis. Each CDR3 is given with its conserved first and last residue. The size entry is marked missing in some rows and otherwise reads once, few, many or a size class.

J | V | size | CDR3
TRBJ2-3 | TRBV3-1 | . | CASSQGNPQSTDTQYF
TRBJ2-1 | TRBV12-3/TRBV12-4 | . | CASSFHYLNINEQFF
TRBJ1-1 | TRBV29-1 | . | CSVEGQGLATEAFF
TRBJ2-7 | TRBV20-1 | . | CSAPQGLGYEQYF
TRBJ1-2 | TRBV12-5 | . | CASGIGRDGYTF
TRBJ2-1 | TRBV29-1 | . | CSVSPLSGRAGEQFF
TRBJ1-2 | TRBV20-1 | once | CSATGKANYGYTF
TRBJ2-3 | TRBV9 | . | CASSVLQGGTDTQYF
TRBJ2-3 | TRBV7-2 | once | CASSHPGPDTQYF
TRBJ1-1 | TRBV15 | . | CATSRVQSPTEAFF
TRBJ1-1 | TRBV7-3 | . | CASSEGGNTEAFF
TRBJ2-2 | TRBV6-5 | . | CASSYQYRVPGELFF
TRBJ1-1 | TRBV30 | . | CAFDTGTEAFF
TRBJ2-1 | TRBV20-1 | once | CSARGSYNEQFF
TRBJ2-7 | TRBV20-1 | . | CSARDKPGTSGYYEQYF
TRBJ2-4 | TRBV13 | . | CASSFGRSKNIQYF
TRBJ2-3 | TRBV7-8 | . | CASSPTGTATDTQYF
TRBJ2-1 | TRBV7-9 | . | CASSQGGGVAGQFF
TRBJ2-5 | TRBV28 | . | CASSPPRRGGQETQYF
TRBJ2-5 | TRBV5-5 | . | CASSPGPMEETQYF
TRBJ2-3 | TRBV6-6 | . | CASSPSRDTQYF
TRBJ1-2 | TRBV29-1 | . | CSVVISGLNYGYTF
TRBJ2-7 | TRBV30 | . | CAWREQAFYYEQYF
TRBJ1-2 | TRBV29-1 | . | CSVEGPTRANGYTF
TRBJ1-1 | TRBV10-3 | . | CAISPTQGKDTEAFF
TRBJ1-1 | TRBV6-2/TRBV6-3 | once | CASSPTGMNTEAFF
TRBJ1-2 | TRBV4-3 | once | CASSQDQSSYYGYTF
TRBJ1-1 | TRBV11-1 | . | CASSLFLSVPAEAFF
TRBJ2-7 | TRBV6-5 | . | CASSRGGAGDNEQYF
TRBJ2-7 | TRBV3-1 | once | CASSQRRYEQYF
TRBJ1-1 | TRBV3-1 | . | CASILAGRDDTEAFF
TRBJ1-4 | TRBV6-6 | . | CASSYRNEKLFF
TRBJ1-3 | TRBV29-1 | . | CSVRVGSGNTIYF
TRBJ1-1 | TRBV2 | . | CASGDRGSAEAFF
TRBJ1-2 | TRBV9 | . | CASSVGRGYGYTF